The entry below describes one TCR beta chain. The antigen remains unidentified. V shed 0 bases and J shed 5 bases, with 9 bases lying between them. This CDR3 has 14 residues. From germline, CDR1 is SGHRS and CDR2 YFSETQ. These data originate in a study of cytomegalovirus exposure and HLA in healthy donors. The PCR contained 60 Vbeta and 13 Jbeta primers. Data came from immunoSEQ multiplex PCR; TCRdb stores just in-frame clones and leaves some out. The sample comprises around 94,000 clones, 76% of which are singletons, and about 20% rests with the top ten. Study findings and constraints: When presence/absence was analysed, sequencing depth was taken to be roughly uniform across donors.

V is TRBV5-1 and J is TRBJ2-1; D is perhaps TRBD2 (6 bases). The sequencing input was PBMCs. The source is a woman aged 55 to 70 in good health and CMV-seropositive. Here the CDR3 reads CASSLVGGNNEQFF. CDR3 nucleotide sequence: TGCGCCAGCAGCTTGGTGGGCGGGAACAATGAGCAGTTCTTC.